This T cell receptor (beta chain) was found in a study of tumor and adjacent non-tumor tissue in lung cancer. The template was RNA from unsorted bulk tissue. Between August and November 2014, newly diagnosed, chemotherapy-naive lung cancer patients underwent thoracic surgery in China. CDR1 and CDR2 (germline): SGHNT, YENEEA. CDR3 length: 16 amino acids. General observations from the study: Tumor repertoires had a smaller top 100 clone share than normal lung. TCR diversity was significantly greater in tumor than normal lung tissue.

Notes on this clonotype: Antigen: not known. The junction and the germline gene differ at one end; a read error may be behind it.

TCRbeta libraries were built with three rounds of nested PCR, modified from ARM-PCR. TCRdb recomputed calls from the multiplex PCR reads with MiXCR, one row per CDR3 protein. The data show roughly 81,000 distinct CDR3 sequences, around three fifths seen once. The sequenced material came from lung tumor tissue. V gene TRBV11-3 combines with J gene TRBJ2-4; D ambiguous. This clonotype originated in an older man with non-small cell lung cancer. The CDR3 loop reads CASSEDSGLAKNIQCF. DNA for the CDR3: TGTGCCAGCAGCGAAGACTCCGGATTAGCCAAAAATATTCAGTGCTTC.